These 19 T cell receptor beta chains were all obtained from the same sample, sequenced in a study of shared clonotypes between healthy human individuals. Profiled with immunoSEQ multiplex PCR; TCRdb holds only in-frame clones, not every one. Among 2 million to 2.5 million clones listed, around 95% were seen once. What was sequenced was naive CD4+ T cells sorted from blood. Subset indicated: CD45RA+ positively selected. These receptors were taken from a man aged 18 to 30 in good health.

The chain combines TRBV5-1 with TRBJ1-6, with 10 positions matching TRBD1. J gave up 5 bases and V 2 bases, and 4 bases lay outside the gene matches. The CDR3 sequence is 16 residues long. Per germline, CDR1 SGHRS and CDR2 YFSETQ. The DNA of the CDR3 is TGCGCCAGCAGCTTATGGGGACAGGGGAATAATTCACCCCTCCACTTT. It specifies CASSLWGQGNNSPLHF.

CDR3 coding DNA: TGTGCCAGCGGAAGGAGCGGGAGAAGTTTGGAGCAGTACTTC. As protein: CASGRSGRSLEQYF. The chain couples TRBV13 to TRBJ2-7; TRBD2 matches 8 bases. This CDR3 region has 14 residues. Trimming at V came to 8 bases and at J to 7 bases, leaving 13 bases not matched to a gene. Germline values: CDR1 PRHDT, CDR2 FYEKMQ (reference sequence).

This chain joins TRBV5-1 and TRBJ2-5; maybe TRBD1 (6 bases). Germline CDR1 reads SGHRS; CDR2 reads YFSETQ. The CDR3 runs 13 residues. Trimming took 6 bases from V and 4 from J, leaving 13 bases between them. CDR3 nucleotides: TGCGCCAGCACCTCCCAGGGGTCAGAGACCCAGTACTTC. It translates to CASTSQGSETQYF.

J is TRBJ1-5 and V is TRBV6-1; 10 nucleotides line up with TRBD1. J lost 9 bases, V lost 3 bases, and 2 bases had no gene match. In germline, CDR1 is MNHNS, CDR2 SASEGT. The CDR3 consists of 13 residues. Here the CDR3 DNA reads TGTGCCAGCAGTGAGGACAGGGGGATGCCCCAGCATTTT. Translated: CASSEDRGMPQHF.

The J gene is TRBJ1-2, the V gene TRBV13; weak D call: TRBD1 (6 bases). Germline CDR1 is PRHDT and CDR2 is FYEKMQ (reference sequence). Trimming removed 6 bases at V and 2 bases at J, with 16 bases between. CDR3 length: 15 amino acids. The CDR3 spells CASRQLGGENYGYTF. The DNA of the CDR3 is TGTGCCAGCAGACAATTAGGGGGTGAGAACTATGGCTACACCTTC.

This chain uses TRBV11-1 with TRBJ2-1; 10 bases are a match to TRBD1. In germline, CDR1 is SGHAT, CDR2 FQDESV (reference sequence). The CDR3 extends over 19 amino acids. Losses at the gene ends were 5 bases for V and 4 bases for J; bases not matched to a gene: 17. The CDR3, as DNA: TGTGCCAGCAGCCCCTTTCCAGAGACAGGGGGCCATACATACAATGAGCAGTTCTTC. Residues: CASSPFPETGGHTYNEQFF.

The rearrangement links TRBV23-1 to TRBJ2-7; weak D call: TRBD1 (6 bases). TRBV23-1 belongs to the ORF category, with a function that is uncertain. Trimming pared 4 bases from V and 11 bases from J, leaving 12 bases between. This CDR3 spans 11 amino acids. CDR3 bases: TGCGCCAGCAGTCCAGGGGTCCACGAGTACTTC. Translation: CASSPGVHEYF.

The chain combines TRBV18 with TRBJ2-7; possible D gene TRBD1, 6 bases. CDR1 is KGHSH and CDR2 is LQKENI in the germline V gene. The V and J ends lost 6 bases and 5 bases respectively, with 17 bases between them. CDR3 length equals 14 residues. The CDR3 spells CASSQGSMKDEQYF. CDR3 sequence (DNA): TGTGCCAGCTCGCAGGGGAGCATGAAAGACGAGCAGTACTTC. The full variable domain, in which reference TRBV18 and TRBJ2-7 provide the parts outside the CDR3, is NAGVMQNPRHLVRRRGQEARLRCSPMKGHSHVYWYRQLPEEGLKFMVYLQKENIIDESGMPKERFSAEFPKEGPSILRIQQVVRGDSAAYFCASSQGSMKDEQYFGPGTRLTVT.

The CDR3 DNA follows: TGTGCCAGCAGCTTAGTTTCGGCAGGGGTGGCCACCGGGGAGCTGTTTTTT. The encoded protein is CASSLVSAGVATGELFF. The V call is TRBV7-6, the J call TRBJ2-2; TRBD1 is a possible D gene (6 bases). Germline assignment: CDR1 SGHVS and CDR2 FNYEAQ. This CDR3 spans 17 amino acids. V lost 1 base, J lost 4 bases, and 16 bases lay in between.

The chain has TRBV6-1 and TRBJ2-7; D possibly corresponds to TRBD2 (5 bases). Trimming removed 5 bases at V and 3 bases at J, with 8 bases between. The CDR3 extends over 12 amino acids. The V gene's germline CDR1 is MNHNS and CDR2 SASEGT. The CDR3 spells CASSPSGYEQYF. In DNA form, the CDR3 reads TGTGCCAGCAGTCCCAGCGGCTACGAGCAGTACTTC.

The V gene is TRBV29-1, the J gene TRBJ2-1; 9 bases are a match to TRBD1. From germline, CDR1 is SQVTM and CDR2 ANQGSEA. This CDR3 is built from 14 residues. Trimming took 6 bases from V and 1 from J; bases not matched to a gene: 4. The CDR3 DNA sequence: TGCAGCGTGCCCGGACAGGGGTCCTACAATGAGCAGTTCTTC. Protein product: CSVPGQGSYNEQFF.

The rearrangement links TRBV6-1 to TRBJ1-1; D is uncertain. This CDR3 contains 13 residues. Germline values: CDR1 MNHNS, CDR2 SASEGT. Trimming left V 8 bases short and J 2 bases short, with 12 bases between. In DNA form, the CDR3 reads TGTGCCAGCGGGGATGGAGAAAACACTGAAGCTTTCTTT. Its translation is CASGDGENTEAFF.

The chain combines TRBV2 with TRBJ2-1; TRBD2 is a possible D gene (5 bases). CDR3 size: 15 residues. In germline, CDR1 is SNHLY, CDR2 FYNNEI. V was trimmed by 6 bases and J by 4 bases, leaving 16 bases between them. Here the CDR3 reads CASRRRSGLYNEQFF. The CDR3, as DNA: TGTGCCAGCAGGCGACGGAGCGGCCTGTACAATGAGCAGTTCTTC.

To note about this clone: This specimen includes other DNA sequences encoding the same CDR3. The rearrangement uses TRBV5-1 and TRBJ2-5; D perhaps matches TRBD1 (5 bases). The V gene lost 3 bases and the J gene lost 2 bases, with 11 bases spanning the gap. The CDR3 is made up of 14 amino acids. Per germline, CDR1 SGHRS and CDR2 YFSETQ. Written as DNA, the CDR3 is TGCGCCAGCAGCTCCGGACAAGCACAAGAGACCCAGTACTTC. It is translated as CASSSGQAQETQYF.

The V call is TRBV6-5, the J call TRBJ1-3, with D unresolved. Germline values: CDR1 MNHEY, CDR2 SVGAGI. Trimming pared 10 bases from V and 0 bases from J, leaving 13 bases between. The length of the CDR3 is 14 residues. The DNA for the CDR3 is TGTGCCACCCTAACGAAGAGCTCTGGAAACACCATATATTTT. Residues: CATLTKSSGNTIYF.

The CDR3 loop reads CASSRVIEKLFF. Here the CDR3 DNA reads TGCGCCAGCAGCCGAGTGATTGAAAAACTGTTTTTT. J is TRBJ1-4 and V is TRBV4-1; D not certain. The V end lost 4 bases, the J end lost 7 bases, and 7 bases lay between the germline ends. The CDR3 has 12 residues. Germline loops: CDR1 MGHRA, CDR2 YSYEKL.

The sample holds a few counts of this clone. The gene calls are TRBV21-1 and TRBJ1-6; the table's D call, TRBD1, was not checked against the DNA. TRBV21-1 is an annotated pseudogene. The CDR3 runs to 15 residues. The CDR3 sequence is CASGSDRAGNSPLHF. The CDR3 DNA sequence: TGTGCCAGCGGATCCGACAGGGCGGGGAATTCACCCCTCCACTTT.

The gene calls are TRBV2 and TRBJ2-7; D not certain. The V gene lost 0 bases and the J gene lost 7 bases, with 13 bases spanning the gap. Germline CDR1 and CDR2: SNHLY and FYNNEI. This CDR3 comprises 14 residues. CDR3 DNA: TGTGCCAGCAGTGAAGCGTGGGGTATAACTGAGCAGTACTTC. This gives the protein CASSEAWGITEQYF. The full variable domain, its missing parts supplied by reference TRBV2 and TRBJ2-7, is EPEVTQTPSHQVTQMGQEVILRCVPISNHLYFYWYRQILGQKVEFLVSFYNNEISEKSEIFDDQFSVERPDGSNFTLKIRSTKLEDSAMYFCASSEAWGITEQYFGPGTRLTVT.

This chain links TRBV6-5 with TRBJ1-2; 7 nucleotides line up with TRBD1. Germline V gives CDR1 MNHEY, CDR2 SVGAGI. The CDR3 loop spans 15 amino acids. Trimming removed 5 bases from V and 4 bases from J; junction bases left unmatched: 10. Here the CDR3 DNA reads TGTGCCAGCAGTCCGCTACAGGGGAAGGGCTATGGCTACACCTTC. It specifies CASSPLQGKGYGYTF.